This is a list of T cell receptor beta chains from one sample in a study of response to subunit inactivated influenza vaccine. TCRdb recomputed calls from the RT-PCR reads with MiXCR, one row per CDR3 protein. Seen here are approximately 700,000 distinct CDR3 sequences, approximately 14% observed once, and the top ten hold about 9.9%. The sample was PBMCs from blood, taken roughly 13 days after vaccination. All receptors derive from a man between 45 and 60 years old who received an inactivated influenza vaccine. CDR3s include the opening cysteine and the closing phenylalanine or tryptophan. The order of the fields is J gene, V gene, clone size, CDR3 protein. The listing skips clone size in some rows; elsewhere it reads once, few, many or a size class.

>TRBJ2-2|TRBV11-2|NA
CASSLGGGYTGELFF
>TRBJ2-7|TRBV7-8|NA
CASSLLRTSSYEQYF
>TRBJ1-1|TRBV6-5|few
CASSYGGMNTEAFF
>TRBJ1-2|TRBV6-6|few
CASSHGDNYGYTF
>TRBJ2-1|TRBV6-2/TRBV6-3|few
CASSWGLAGVYEQFF
>TRBJ1-1|TRBV7-6|few
CASSLVTGVNTEAFF
>TRBJ2-5|TRBV4-3|NA
CASSQDGNSQETQYF
>TRBJ1-6|TRBV12-3/TRBV12-4|few
CASTMGGNSYNSPLHF
>TRBJ2-4|TRBV29-1|NA
CSVSGTGTGRNIQYF
>TRBJ2-3|TRBV7-9|few
CASSLTAGRGDTQYF
>TRBJ2-3|TRBV29-1|NA
CSVIAGGARTPDTQYF
>TRBJ2-1|TRBV7-2|few
CASSLVTASSEQFF
>TRBJ2-1|TRBV5-4|NA
CASSRGSTGLAYNEQFF
>TRBJ2-7|TRBV18|NA
CASSPREAMEQYF
>TRBJ2-2|TRBV5-5|few
CASSLRTSGLTGELFF
>TRBJ2-4|TRBV10-1|NA
CASSESGRIIQYF
>TRBJ2-5|TRBV5-8|many
CASRDRGHQETQYF
>TRBJ1-6|TRBV30|NA
CAWRRLSGASPLHF
>TRBJ1-4|TRBV20-1|many
CSARGLPYPEKLFF
>TRBJ2-1|TRBV5-1|many
CASSQGQGAHNEQFF
>TRBJ2-5|TRBV20-1|few
CSAPRAGGQETQYF
>TRBJ2-3|TRBV7-9|many
CASSLTVMTDTQYF
>TRBJ2-3|TRBV5-4|NA
CATKPGQGADTQYF
>TRBJ1-5|TRBV7-9|NA
CASSQGHYNQPQHF
>TRBJ2-5|TRBV20-1|NA
CSAQGASGPQETQYF
>TRBJ2-1|TRBV15|few
CATSPKSGPITYNEQFF
>TRBJ2-2|TRBV29-1|NA
CSVPGQGRTGELFF
>TRBJ1-1|TRBV4-1|few
CASSQEFRLQTSEAFF
>TRBJ1-2|TRBV13|NA
CASSSENSPGYTF
>TRBJ2-3|TRBV6-6|NA
CASLRNGGTQYF
>TRBJ2-7|TRBV23-1|NA
CASSQPTGNSYEQYF
>TRBJ2-2|TRBV12-3/TRBV12-4|few
CASSLARGLGELFF
>TRBJ1-2|TRBV20-1|few
CSATTGTGLRGGYTF
>TRBJ2-1|TRBV20-1|NA
CSARGLPRVNEQFF
>TRBJ1-1|TRBV27|NA
CASSLTGGVTEAFF
>TRBJ2-7|TRBV15|few
CATSRDGGGKFYEQYF
>TRBJ2-5|TRBV27|NA
CASSLFGGPLGQETQYF
>TRBJ2-7|TRBV12-3/TRBV12-4|NA
CASSPPGTRSYEQYF
>TRBJ2-1|TRBV12-3/TRBV12-4|NA
CASRSAGGYYEQFF
>TRBJ2-7|TRBV28|few
CASSTGTSGYEQYF
>TRBJ2-1|TRBV29-1|many
CSVYRYYNEQFF
>TRBJ2-2|TRBV9|NA
CASSVDRASGELFF
>TRBJ2-2|TRBV28|few
CASSLGRSRGTGELFF
>TRBJ2-1|TRBV20-1|many
CSARGGNNEQFF
>TRBJ2-7|TRBV5-5|NA
CASSFGAASYEQYF
>TRBJ1-6|TRBV20-1|few
CSASEGGKDNSPLHF
>TRBJ2-5|TRBV7-9|few
CASTVGQETQYF
>TRBJ2-1|TRBV7-8|NA
CASSASQGAIGQFF
>TRBJ2-6|TRBV12-3/TRBV12-4|few
CATHPDRFRSGANVLTF